Listed here are 21 T cell receptor beta chains from one sample, sequenced in a study of OX40 agonist ivuxolimab in advanced cancers. Clones were read by immunoSEQ multiplex PCR, and TCRdb kept only the in-frame ones, dropping some. Of about 70,000 clones in the sample, approximately 78% were seen once. This material consisted of CD4+ or CD8+ T cells sorted from blood, taken in a trial of the OX40 agonist ivuxolimab. Receptors were obtained from an adult with an advanced solid tumor such as melanoma, head and neck, liver or kidney cancer.

V is TRBV4-2 and J is TRBJ1-2; maybe TRBD1 (6 bases). Germline CDR1 LGHNA, CDR2 YNFKEQ. V dropped 0 bases and J dropped 8 bases, with 16 bases sitting between them. There are 15 residues in the CDR3. CDR3 DNA sequence: TGTGCCAGCAGCCAAGATCTGCAGGGGCATGTAGGCTACACCTTC. The encoded protein is CASSQDLQGHVGYTF.

The chain combines TRBV6-5 with TRBJ2-6, with 7 bases lining up with TRBD1. The CDR3 totals 15 residues. From germline, CDR1 is MNHEY and CDR2 SVGAGI. The ends lost 6 bases at V and 1 base at J; junction bases unmatched: 3. The CDR3 DNA reads TGTGCCAGCAGCCCCAGGGGGTCTGGGGCCAACGTCCTGACTTTC. Its translation is CASSPRGSGANVLTF.

DNA for the CDR3: TGTGCCAGCTCACCTTACCGGGACAGTACCTATGGCTACACCTTC. Residues: CASSPYRDSTYGYTF. V and J are TRBV18 and TRBJ1-2, with TRBD1 identical over 7 bases. Germline V CDR1 and CDR2: KGHSH, LQKENI. There are 15 residues in the CDR3. Trimming took 3 bases from V and 4 from J; bases not matched to a gene: 8. Together with reference TRBV18 and TRBJ1-2, the CDR3 gives the full variable domain: NAGVMQNPRHLVRRRGQEARLRCSPMKGHSHVYWYRQLPEEGLKFMVYLQKENIIDESGMPKERFSAEFPKEGPSILRIQQVVRGDSAAYFCASSPYRDSTYGYTFGSGTRLTVV.

The V gene is TRBV11-3, the J gene TRBJ2-5; 10 bases align to TRBD1. The J call could be wrong; TRBJ2-7 is a better fit for the DNA end. In germline, CDR1 is SGHNT, CDR2 YENEEA. The CDR3 has 15 amino acids. The CDR3, as DNA: TGTGCCAGCAGCTCGGGACAGGGGAAACACTACGAGCAGTACTTC. It translates to CASSSGQGKHYEQYF.

The chain has TRBV5-8 and TRBJ1-1; D ambiguous. Looked up from germline, CDR1 is SGHTS and CDR2 is YDEGEE. The CDR3 sequence is 14 residues long. V lost 2 bases to trimming and J lost 6 bases, with 14 bases between them. The CDR3 here is CASSLGGPFAEAFF. The DNA of the CDR3 is TGTGCCAGCAGCTTAGGTGGGCCTTTCGCTGAAGCTTTCTTT.

CDR3: CASSPRRNTEAFF. For the CDR3, the DNA is TGTGCCAGCAGTCCCCGCCGGAACACTGAAGCTTTCTTT. This chain links TRBV6-5 with TRBJ1-1; D remains ambiguous. The length of the CDR3 is 13 residues. CDR1 is MNHEY and CDR2 is SVGAGI in the germline V gene. V lost 5 bases, J lost 1 base, and 8 bases lay in between.

This clone was seen a few times. The chain employs TRBV6-5 and TRBJ2-1, with D hard to call. Germline V gene data show CDR1 as MNHEY and CDR2 as SVGAGI. The CDR3 spans 12 residues. Trimming cost V 0 bases and J 9 bases, with 6 bases left between them. The CDR3 region has the DNA TGTGCCAGCAGTTACTCGAGAGGTGAGCAGTTCTTC. Protein product: CASSYSRGEQFF.

This chain joins TRBV5-4 and TRBJ2-5, with D perhaps assigned TRBD1 or TRBD2 (6 bases each). Germline CDR1 reads SGHNT; CDR2 reads YYREEE (reference sequence). CDR3 size: 16 residues. Trimming took off 1 base at V and 1 base at J, with 14 bases between the two ends. Written as DNA, the CDR3 is TGTGCCAGCAGCTTGAAGGGGGGCTTAGGCCAAGAGACCCAGTACTTC. Translated, it gives CASSLKGGLGQETQYF.

In DNA, the CDR3 is TGTGCCTGGGGGACAGGGCCCTACGAGCAGTACTTC. This encodes CAWGTGPYEQYF. The chain recombines TRBV30 with TRBJ2-7, with 9 bases fitting TRBD1. Unmatched junction bases numbered 1, after V lost 5 bases and J lost 2 bases. CDR3 length: 12 residues. CDR1 GTSNPN and CDR2 SVGIG come from the germline V gene (reference sequence).

The chain employs TRBV7-8 and TRBJ2-2; D is possibly TRBD1 or TRBD2 (5 bases each). The CDR3 consists of 15 residues. The V end was cut by 0 bases, the J end by 1 base, with 6 bases between. Looked up from germline, CDR1 is SGHVS and CDR2 is FQNEAQ. The CDR3 sequence is CASSLAGGNTGELFF. Here the CDR3 DNA reads TGTGCCAGCAGCTTAGCTGGGGGGAACACCGGGGAGCTGTTTTTT.

This clone was seen more than once but under ten times. V and J are TRBV6-1 and TRBJ1-2; 9 bases are a match to TRBD1. The CDR3 extends over 14 amino acids. V shed 4 bases, J shed 8 bases, and the junction held 8 bases outside the gene matches. Germline loops: CDR1 MNHNS, CDR2 SASEGT. CDR3 DNA: TGTGCCAGCAGTGGACGGGGACAGGGTAGAGGCTACACCTTC. Its translation: CASSGRGQGRGYTF.

The chain recombines TRBV29-1 with TRBJ2-5; 8 bases match TRBD1. The assigned J gene may be wrong: the sequence end matches TRBJ2-7 better. The germline gives CDR1 SQVTM, CDR2 ANQGSEA. The CDR3 is 14 amino acids. DNA for the CDR3: TGCAGCGTTGGGGCAGGGGGCGGGTTCTACGAGCAGTACTTC. Translation gives CSVGAGGGFYEQYF.

This clone was picked up a small number of times. In DNA, the CDR3 is TGTGCCAGCAGCTCCGGAGGGGCGTGGGGAAGCTCCTACGAGCAGTACTTC. It is translated as CASSSGGAWGSSYEQYF. The chain couples TRBV7-9 to TRBJ2-7; a possible D gene is TRBD2 (6 bases). The germline V and J ends were trimmed by 4 bases and 0 bases, with 19 bases remaining between them. This CDR3 comprises 17 residues. From germline, CDR1 is SEHNR and CDR2 FQNEAQ (reference sequence).

This clone was seen more than once but under ten times. The chain links TRBV21-1 to TRBJ1-1. TRBV21-1 is a documented pseudogene. This CDR3 contains 17 residues. CDR3 region: CASSKATRRQGNTEAFF. The CDR3 DNA reads as TGTGCCAGCAGCAAAGCGACTAGACGGCAGGGGAACACTGAAGCTTTCTTT.

V is TRBV5-1 and J is TRBJ2-5; 7 nucleotides align to TRBD2. V trimming: 2 bases; J trimming: 1 base; junction bases outside the gene matches: 5. The V gene's germline CDR1 is SGHRS and CDR2 YFSETQ. The CDR3 contains 15 residues. The CDR3 is CASSLEASGQETQYF. The CDR3 nucleotides read TGCGCCAGCAGCTTAGAGGCTAGCGGCCAAGAGACCCAGTACTTC.

The V and J genes are TRBV5-1 and TRBJ2-7, with TRBD1 identical over 8 bases. There are 14 residues in the CDR3. With V trimmed by 2 bases and J by 6 bases, 7 bases remained unmatched. Per the germline V gene, CDR1 is SGHRS and CDR2 is YFSETQ. Here the CDR3 reads CASSFGRGLGEQYF. Written as DNA, the CDR3 is TGCGCCAGCAGCTTCGGCAGGGGGCTCGGCGAGCAGTACTTC.

The chain joins TRBV9 to TRBJ1-3; D is unclear. Germline assignment: CDR1 SGDLS and CDR2 YYNGEE. The CDR3 loop spans 12 amino acids. V lost 0 bases and J lost 2, with 0 bases in between. The CDR3 loop is CASSVAGNTIYF. The CDR3 bases are TGTGCCAGCAGCGTAGCTGGAAACACCATATATTTT.

V usage is TRBV2 and J usage is TRBJ2-7; the match to TRBD2 covers 7 bases. This CDR3 region has 14 residues. V was clipped by 5 bases and J by 0 bases; unmatched bases: 4. Germline V CDR1 and CDR2: SNHLY, FYNNEI. The CDR3 coding sequence is TGTGCCAGCAGTCAGACTAGCACCTCCTACGAGCAGTACTTC. Translation: CASSQTSTSYEQYF.

CDR3 loop: CASSQAGSTVKANEQFF. The CDR3 DNA reads as TGCGCCAGCAGCCAAGCAGGGTCGACAGTTAAGGCCAATGAGCAGTTCTTC. V is TRBV4-1 and J is TRBJ2-1; D might be TRBD1 (5 bases). The germline gives CDR1 MGHRA, CDR2 YSYEKL. The V end was cut by 1 base, the J end by 6 bases, with 19 bases between. The length of the CDR3 is 17 residues.

The V gene is TRBV5-1, the J gene TRBJ1-2; 11 bases are shared with TRBD1. This CDR3 has 17 residues. With 4 bases clipped from V and 0 bases from J, the junction kept 8 bases outside the gene matches. CDR1 and CDR2 (germline): SGHRS, YFSETQ. CDR3 nucleotide sequence: TGCGCCAGCAGCCCCGGACAGGGGGCAGGAGCTAACTATGGCTACACCTTC. Its translation: CASSPGQGAGANYGYTF.

This clone occurred a few times. The chain carries TRBV5-1 and TRBJ2-1; 8 bases agree with TRBD2. Germline V CDR1 and CDR2: SGHRS, YFSETQ. Trimming cost V 3 bases and J 3 bases; bases outside gene matches: 8. The CDR3 loop spans 16 amino acids. The chain's CDR3 is CASSSDSGEDYNEQFF. CDR3 coding DNA: TGCGCCAGCAGCTCGGATAGCGGGGAAGACTACAATGAGCAGTTCTTC.